This TCR beta chain was sequenced in a study of CD8 T cells in Susac syndrome. Findings and limits, study-wide: The authors acknowledged that their TCR sequencing and HLA analysis involved a relatively small number of individuals.

The controls were healthy donors who were matched for age and sex. The RNA input was roughly 0.45 to 1 ug, and it was reverse transcribed with random hexamers. TCRdb analysed the immunoSEQ multiplex PCR reads with MiXCR anew, one entry per CDR3 protein. The table records around 190,000 distinct CDR3 sequences, approximately 93% of them present only once. This clonotype came up once. No antigen is known for it. V dropped 0 bases and J dropped 3; count of bases not matched to a gene: 14. Germline V CDR1 and CDR2: DFQATT, SNEGSKA (reference sequence). The CDR3 extends over 18 amino acids. Material: CD4+ T cells from PBMCs. The clonotype comes from a human donor in good health. The J gene is TRBJ1-1, the V gene TRBV20-1; TRBD1 matches 9 bases. Here the CDR3 DNA reads TGCAGTGCTAGAGATCGGAATATAGGGACAGGGACCCACACTGAAGCTTTCTTT. This translates into CSARDRNIGTGTHTEAFF.